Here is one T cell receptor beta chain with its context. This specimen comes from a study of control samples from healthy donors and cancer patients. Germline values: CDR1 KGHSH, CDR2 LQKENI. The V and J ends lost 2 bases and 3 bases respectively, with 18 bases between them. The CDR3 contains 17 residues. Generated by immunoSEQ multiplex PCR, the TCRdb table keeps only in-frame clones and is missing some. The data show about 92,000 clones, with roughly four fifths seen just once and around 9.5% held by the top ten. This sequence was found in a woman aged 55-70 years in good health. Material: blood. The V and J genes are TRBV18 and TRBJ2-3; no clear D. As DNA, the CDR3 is TGTGCCAGCTCACCAAGCATGCTAGGTGGCGGTACAGATACGCAGTATTTT. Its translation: CASSPSMLGGGTDTQYF.